This T cell receptor (beta chain) was identified during a study of blood T cell repertoires in COVID-19. Participant age was about 18 to 89 years, and participants resided in approximately 25 US areas. Cohort placement rested on clinical history that participants reported themselves. Donors in Cohort 3 counted as recovered after two negative PCRs, clearance, or symptom resolution. Per germline, CDR1 MGHRA and CDR2 YSYEKL. Trimming took off 1 base at V and 5 bases at J, with 6 bases between the two ends. This CDR3 is 14 amino acids long. In the original processing: Amplified reference gene primers provided the basis for estimating nucleated cell counts. Data came from immunoSEQ multiplex PCR; TCRdb stores just in-frame clones and leaves some out. The V and J calls and clone size are taken from that table; D and trimming were inferred from the DNA. The table has roughly 310,000 clones, more than 90% seen once; the top ten hold around 2.6%.

The chain uses TRBV4-1 and TRBJ1-6, with D perhaps matching TRBD1 (6 bases). This receptor was obtained from a man between 60 and 70 years old who had recovered from COVID-19. Material: PBMCs or T cells enriched from blood (not recorded which). The CDR3: CASSQGTDNSPLHF. CDR3 bases: TGCGCCAGCAGCCAAGGGACAGATAATTCACCCCTCCACTTT.